This entry concerns a single T cell receptor (beta chain). Its antigen remains unknown. This record comes from a study of T cell responses to AZD1222 COVID-19 vaccine. Broader study findings: Nearly half of the spike-specific TCRs reportedly recognize variant regions that carry no mutations.

Only in-frame clones appear in the TCRdb table, and some are missing; sequencing was by immunoSEQ multiplex PCR. The table has about 70,000 clones, 88% seen once. Here the sequenced sample was peripheral blood, taken 28 days after the second dose of the MenACWY control vaccine. This TCR derives from an adult who received the MenACWY meningococcal vaccine as a control.

DNA of the CDR3: TGTGCCAGCAGCCAAGCCAGGGGGACAGGGGGCTCTGGGGCCAACGTCCTGACTTTC. Translated: CASSQARGTGGSGANVLTF. The chain employs TRBV3-1 (or the pseudogene TRBV3-2) and TRBJ2-6; 11 bases fit TRBD1. Per the germline V gene, CDR1 is LGHDT and CDR2 is YNNKEL (reference sequence). J gave up 0 bases and V 1 base, and 5 bases lay outside the gene matches. The CDR3 has 19 residues.